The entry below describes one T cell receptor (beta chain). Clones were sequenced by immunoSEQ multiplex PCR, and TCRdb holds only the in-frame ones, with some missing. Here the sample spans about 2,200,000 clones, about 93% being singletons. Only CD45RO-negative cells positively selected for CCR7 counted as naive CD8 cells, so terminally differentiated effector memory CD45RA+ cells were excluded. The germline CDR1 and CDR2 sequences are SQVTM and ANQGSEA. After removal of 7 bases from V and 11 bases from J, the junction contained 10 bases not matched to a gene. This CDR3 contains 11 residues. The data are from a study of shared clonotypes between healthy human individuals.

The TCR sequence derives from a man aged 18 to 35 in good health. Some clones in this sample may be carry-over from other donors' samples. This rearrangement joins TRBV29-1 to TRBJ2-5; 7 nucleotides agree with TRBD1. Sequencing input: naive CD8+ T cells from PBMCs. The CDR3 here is CSARLQGEQYF. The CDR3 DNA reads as TGCAGCGCTCGGCTGCAGGGGGAGCAGTACTTC.